Sequencing of this T cell receptor beta chain was carried out in a study of T cells in Graves' hyperthyroidism and ophthalmopathy. Study-wide findings and caveats: Researchers found most expanded thyroid clonotypes above 0.001 in blood as well.

Germline CDR1 MNHEY, CDR2 SVGEGT. V dropped 7 bases and J dropped 6 bases, with 10 bases sitting between them. CDR3 length: 11 residues. Regarding this clonotype: Antigen unknown.

RNA transcripts gave rise to amplified TCR beta CDR3 regions. An initial round of RT-PCR targeting the TCR CDR3 relied on the HTBI primer set. TCRdb analysed the multiplex PCR reads with MiXCR anew, one entry per CDR3 protein. The sample has around 260,000 distinct CDR3 sequences, about 25% seen once. The material sequenced was blood. The V gene is TRBV6-2 or TRBV6-3, the J gene TRBJ2-7; unclear D gene. This clonotype was obtained from a man between 35 and 55 years old with Graves' hyperthyroidism that later progressed to Graves' ophthalmopathy. The CDR3, as DNA: TGTGCCAGCAAGGCGCGGTTCGAGCAGTACTTC. It codes for CASKARFEQYF.